Below, 32 T cell receptor beta chains from the same sample are listed, as sequenced in a study of blood T cell repertoires in COVID-19. The assay was immunoSEQ multiplex PCR, and TCRdb's table has in-frame clones only and misses some. The sample has some 300,000 clones, over 80% seen once. The sequenced material came from peripheral blood. All receptors come from a woman in her forties or fifties with COVID-19, enrolled during active disease.

The chain employs TRBV6-4 and TRBJ2-3, with 14 bases identical to TRBD2. Germline V CDR1 and CDR2: MRHNA, SNTAGT. The CDR3 consists of 20 residues. With 3 bases clipped from V and 2 bases from J, the junction kept 13 bases outside the gene matches. This CDR3 is CASSEGRGLAGAFITDTQYF. DNA for the CDR3: TGTGCCAGCAGTGAGGGCCGGGGACTAGCGGGAGCTTTTATCACAGATACGCAGTATTTT.

The chain joins TRBV29-1 to TRBJ1-5; 8 bases agree with TRBD1. Trimming cost V 6 bases and J 4 bases; bases outside gene matches: 5. The CDR3 runs 13 residues. Germline lookup yields CDR1 SQVTM and CDR2 ANQGSEA. In DNA form, the CDR3 reads TGCAGCGTCAACAGGGGGGAAAATCAGCCCCAGCATTTT. It is translated as CSVNRGENQPQHF.

This clone was seen only a few times. The genes are TRBV6-4 and TRBJ2-3; D might be TRBD2 (6 bases). Germline V gives CDR1 MRHNA, CDR2 SNTAGT. CDR3 size: 15 residues. Trimming cost V 1 base and J 1 base, with 9 bases left between them. CDR3 nucleotide sequence: TGTGCCAGCAGTGACTTCTCGGGGGGCACAGATACGCAGTATTTT. This translates into CASSDFSGGTDTQYF.

This chain connects TRBV11-3 to TRBJ2-5; D is unresolved. Germline values: CDR1 SGHNT, CDR2 YENEEA. The CDR3 length is 12 residues. Deletions cut 5 bases from V and 7 bases from J, with 11 bases between. CDR3 in DNA: TGTGCCAGCAGCAACCCCTCAGGGACCCAGTACTTC. Its translation is CASSNPSGTQYF. Based on the CDR3 plus reference TRBV11-3 and TRBJ2-5, the full variable domain is EAGVVQSPRYKIIEKKQPVAFWCNPISGHNTLYWYLQNLGQGPELLIRYENEEAVDDSQLPKDRFSAERLKGVDSTLKIQPAELGDSAVYLCASSNPSGTQYFGPGTRLLVL.

The chain recombines TRBV4-2 with TRBJ1-2; 9 nucleotides align to TRBD1. Unmatched junction bases numbered 5, after V lost 4 bases and J lost 5 bases. Looked up from germline, CDR1 is LGHNA and CDR2 is YNFKEQ. The CDR3 has 14 amino acids. The CDR3 loop reads CASSPRTGVYGYTF. Written as DNA, the CDR3 is TGTGCCAGCAGCCCAAGGACAGGGGTATATGGCTACACCTTC.

The J gene is TRBJ2-3, the V gene TRBV5-1, with D tentatively TRBD1 (5 bases). CDR1 is SGHRS, CDR2 YFSETQ, per germline. The CDR3 sequence is 17 residues long. V shed 4 bases and J shed 1 base, with 19 bases lying between them. CDR3 nucleotide sequence: TGCGCCAGCAGCCCCCGGACACATGAAGTGGGCACAGATACGCAGTATTTT. It translates to CASSPRTHEVGTDTQYF.

The chain recombines TRBV11-2 with TRBJ1-2; perhaps TRBD1 as D (5 bases). V shed 5 bases and J shed 1 base, with 14 bases lying between them. CDR1 is SGHAT, CDR2 FQNNGV, per germline. CDR3 length: 15 residues. The CDR3 sequence: CASSPGLKYNYGYTF. The DNA for the CDR3 is TGTGCCAGCAGCCCGGGACTGAAGTATAACTATGGCTACACCTTC.

The chain employs TRBV14 and TRBJ1-6, with D possibly matching TRBD1 (5 bases). Trimming left V 4 bases short and J 7 bases short, with 23 bases between. The V gene's germline CDR1 is SGHDN and CDR2 FVKESK. The CDR3 runs 18 residues. CDR3 in DNA: TGTGCCAGCAGCCGCTCCCGCCGGATCCAGGGCTTCAATTCACCCCTCCACTTT. Protein sequence: CASSRSRRIQGFNSPLHF.

V usage is TRBV29-1 and J usage is TRBJ2-7; a weak D match, TRBD1 (5 bases). The CDR3 extends over 13 amino acids. Germline lookup yields CDR1 SQVTM and CDR2 ANQGSEA. Trimming took 5 bases from V and 3 from J, leaving 14 bases between them. DNA of the CDR3: TGCAGCGTTTACCCACCAGGGCTCTACGAGCAGTACTTC. It is translated as CSVYPPGLYEQYF.

The CDR3 reads CASSLGQANYGYTF. DNA of the CDR3: TGTGCCAGCAGCTTGGGGCAGGCGAACTATGGCTACACCTTC. V is TRBV5-4 and J is TRBJ1-2; the D is unclear. Trimming removed 0 bases at V and 2 bases at J, with 8 bases between. The CDR3 sequence is 14 residues long. Germline CDR1 is SGHNT and CDR2 is YYREEE (reference sequence).

This clone occurred once. Here the CDR3 reads CASSSNRATNEKLFF. In DNA, the CDR3 is TGCGCCAGCAGCTCAAACAGGGCAACTAATGAAAAACTGTTTTTT. This sequence joins TRBV5-1 and TRBJ1-4; a weak D match, TRBD1 (6 bases). This CDR3 has 15 residues. Germline V gives CDR1 SGHRS, CDR2 YFSETQ. V shed 3 bases and J shed 0 bases, with 9 bases lying between them.

Turning to this clone: A junction boundary mismatches the germline segment, possibly from a read error. This chain uses TRBV7-7 with TRBJ2-1, with D perhaps matching TRBD2 (7 bases). In germline, CDR1 is SSHAT, CDR2 FNYEAQ (reference sequence). The CDR3 consists of 14 residues. This chain's CDR3 is CASSLELVGGQQFF. For the CDR3, the DNA is TGTGCTAGCAGCTTAGAACTAGTCGGGGGGCAGCAGTTCTTC.

The chain recombines TRBV4-2 with TRBJ2-1; possible D gene TRBD1, 5 bases. Germline-derived CDR1 and CDR2 are LGHNA and YNFKEQ. This CDR3 contains 15 residues. The V and J ends lost 0 bases and 0 bases respectively, with 6 bases between them. CDR3 sequence reads: CASSQDQGSYNEQFF. DNA of the CDR3: TGTGCCAGCAGCCAAGATCAGGGCTCCTACAATGAGCAGTTCTTC.

The chain combines TRBV2 with TRBJ2-1; 8 bases fit TRBD2. V shed 4 bases, J shed 0 bases, and the junction held 14 bases outside the gene matches. The CDR3 extends over 19 amino acids. From germline, CDR1 is SNHLY and CDR2 FYNNEI. The CDR3 sequence: CASSGAGGGIKGSYNEQFF. In nucleotides, the CDR3 is TGTGCCAGCAGTGGCGCGGGAGGTGGGATCAAAGGCTCCTACAATGAGCAGTTCTTC.

The chain uses TRBV10-3 and TRBJ1-2; 9 nucleotides match TRBD1. V was clipped by 10 bases and J by 1 base; unmatched bases: 4. The CDR3 length is 13 residues. Germline assignment: CDR1 ENHRY and CDR2 SYGVKD. CDR3: CANRQGDNYGYTF. The DNA for the CDR3 is TGTGCCAACCGACAGGGGGATAACTATGGCTACACCTTC.

This sequence joins TRBV10-3 and TRBJ1-5, with D possibly being TRBD1 (6 bases). The CDR3 sequence is 14 residues long. Trimming removed 6 bases from V and 2 bases from J, with 11 bases in between. Germline values: CDR1 ENHRY, CDR2 SYGVKD. CDR3 residues: CAISEGGGNQPQHF. As DNA, the CDR3 is TGTGCCATCAGCGAGGGGGGGGGCAATCAGCCCCAGCATTTT.

This clone was observed a handful of times. The rearrangement uses TRBV21-1 and TRBJ1-1; the listed D gene, TRBD1, was not tested against the DNA. TRBV21-1 is a recognized pseudogene. CDR3 length: 15 residues. This CDR3 reads CASSKGNSNWFEAFF. As DNA, the CDR3 is TGTGCCAGCAGCAAAGGGAACAGCAACTGGTTTGAAGCTTTCTTT.

The chain combines TRBV5-1 with TRBJ1-2, with TRBD1 as a possible D gene (6 bases). The CDR3 loop spans 14 amino acids. Germline assignment: CDR1 SGHRS and CDR2 YFSETQ. V lost 2 bases and J lost 2, with 10 bases in between. The CDR3 spells CASSLGTPNYGYTF. The CDR3 DNA is TGCGCCAGCAGCTTAGGGACACCAAACTATGGCTACACCTTC.

The chain has TRBV30 and TRBJ2-3; D unclear. The CDR3 is made up of 13 amino acids. The V and J ends lost 4 bases and 3 bases respectively, with 11 bases between them. Looked up from germline, CDR1 is GTSNPN and CDR2 is SVGIG (reference sequence). The CDR3 loop is CAWTPTGTDTQYF. As DNA, the CDR3 is TGTGCCTGGACTCCGACCGGGACAGATACGCAGTATTTT. Looking up the rest from reference TRBV30 and TRBJ2-3 gives the full variable domain: SQTIHQWPATLVQPVGSPLSLECTVEGTSNPNLYWYRQAAGRGLQLLFYSVGIGQISSEVPQNLSASRPQDRQFILSSKKLLLSDSGFYLCAWTPTGTDTQYFGPGTRLTVL.

The chain joins TRBV7-2 to TRBJ1-3; D is undetermined. Germline V CDR1 and CDR2: SGHTA, FQGNSA. V lost 3 bases and J lost 0, with 12 bases in between. The CDR3 totals 16 residues. The CDR3 DNA sequence: TGTGCCAGCAGCTTCGGGCGGAGGACCTCTGGAAACACCATATATTTT. As protein: CASSFGRRTSGNTIYF.

The chain carries TRBV6-5 and TRBJ2-7; D perhaps matches TRBD2 (5 bases). The CDR3 totals 13 residues. Deletions cut 10 bases from V and 0 bases from J, with 13 bases between. Germline V CDR1 and CDR2: MNHEY, SVGAGI. CDR3 nucleotides: TGTGCCATCCGGGCGGGCCCCTCCTACGAGCAGTACTTC. This gives the protein CAIRAGPSYEQYF.

This chain uses TRBV6-5 with TRBJ2-3; no definite D call. Germline V lookup: CDR1 MNHEY, CDR2 SVGAGI. The ends were cut back, 4 bases at V and 6 bases at J, with 8 bases in the middle. The CDR3 sequence is 12 residues long. CDR3 in DNA: TGTGCCAGCAGTTCCGGTCGGGATACGCAGTATTTT. Translating it yields CASSSGRDTQYF.

This chain links TRBV5-4 with TRBJ2-1, with a weak D call TRBD1 (5 bases). The V gene lost 4 bases and the J gene lost 0 bases, with 11 bases spanning the gap. Germline V lookup: CDR1 SGHNT, CDR2 YYREEE (reference sequence). The CDR3 has 15 residues. Written as DNA, the CDR3 is TGTGCCAGCAGCGCAGGGCCCCCCTCCTACAATGAGCAGTTCTTC. It codes for CASSAGPPSYNEQFF.

The chain recombines TRBV10-3 with TRBJ2-1, with TRBD1 identical over 9 bases. The CDR3 is 14 amino acids. Germline V lookup: CDR1 ENHRY, CDR2 SYGVKD. The V segment lost 2 bases and the J segment 4 bases; nucleotides outside the gene matches: 0. CDR3 nucleotides: TGTGCCATCAGTGAGGGACAGGGGTACAATGAGCAGTTCTTC. Amino acid sequence: CAISEGQGYNEQFF.

CDR3 loop: CASSTGLSYGYTF. CDR3 in DNA: TGTGCCAGCAGCACAGGGTTGAGCTATGGCTACACCTTC. The gene calls are TRBV25-1 and TRBJ1-2; D possibly corresponds to TRBD1 (6 bases). Trimming shortened V by 6 bases and J by 4 bases, and 12 bases separated the two germline ends. This CDR3 is 13 amino acids long. Germline V CDR1 and CDR2: MGHDK, SYGVNS.

The CDR3 coding sequence is TGTGCCACCACCCCTTCAGGGGGGACCTACAATGAGCAGTTCTTC. Encoded protein: CATTPSGGTYNEQFF. This chain uses TRBV6-4 with TRBJ2-1; the D gene is possibly TRBD1 (7 bases). The CDR3 is 15 residues long. V dropped 10 bases and J dropped 2 bases, with 18 bases sitting between them. From germline, CDR1 is MRHNA and CDR2 SNTAGT.

CDR3 amino acids: CASSQDSAGVNTEAFF. The CDR3 DNA is TGTGCCAGCAGCCAAGACTCGGCAGGTGTGAACACTGAAGCTTTCTTT. The J gene is TRBJ1-1, the V gene TRBV4-2; D gene uncertain. Trimming shortened V by 0 bases and J by 0 bases, and 11 bases separated the two germline ends. The CDR3 length is 16 residues. Germline CDR1 reads LGHNA; CDR2 reads YNFKEQ.

The V call is TRBV7-7, the J call TRBJ2-1, with 7 bases lining up with TRBD1. The junction had 14 bases not matched to a gene; V was cut back by 1 base and J by 5 bases. The germline gives CDR1 SSHAT, CDR2 FNYEAQ (reference sequence). The CDR3 spans 18 residues. The CDR3 protein is CASSLGGGGASTDNEQFF. As DNA, the CDR3 is TGTGCCAGCAGCTTAGGAGGGGGCGGTGCGAGTACCGACAATGAGCAGTTCTTC.

The chain carries TRBV7-9 and TRBJ2-7; TRBD1 matches at 9 bases. Losses at the gene ends were 5 bases for V and 5 bases for J; bases not matched to a gene: 10. This CDR3 contains 15 residues. The germline V gene encodes CDR1 SEHNR and CDR2 FQNEAQ (reference sequence). CDR3 DNA: TGTGCCAGCAGCCCTCTCGGGACAGGGATGCACGAGCAGTACTTC. Its protein product is CASSPLGTGMHEQYF.

This chain joins TRBV24-1 and TRBJ2-5, with D uncertain. Trimming took 3 bases from V and 5 from J, leaving 15 bases between them. In germline, CDR1 is KGHDR, CDR2 SFDVKD. CDR3 size: 15 residues. The CDR3 sequence: CATSDPTSAGETQYF. CDR3 coding DNA: TGTGCCACCAGTGATCCCACTTCGGCAGGCGAGACCCAGTACTTC.

V is TRBV30 and J is TRBJ2-7, with 8 bases identical to TRBD2. Unmatched junction bases numbered 5, after V lost 0 bases and J lost 4 bases. CDR1 GTSNPN and CDR2 SVGIG come from the germline V gene (reference sequence). The CDR3 is 14 residues long. The CDR3 bases are TGTGCCTGGAGTGTACGGGGACTAGTGTACGAGCAGTACTTC. The encoded protein is CAWSVRGLVYEQYF.

This rearrangement joins TRBV19 to TRBJ2-7, with D possibly matching TRBD1 (6 bases). Germline assignment: CDR1 LNHDA and CDR2 SQIVND (reference sequence). V was shortened by 7 bases and J by 3 bases, with 19 bases between the two germline ends. The CDR3 sequence is 15 residues long. As DNA, the CDR3 is TGTGCCAGTACCCCCGGTGGGGACACTATCTACGAGCAGTACTTC. Encoded protein: CASTPGGDTIYEQYF.